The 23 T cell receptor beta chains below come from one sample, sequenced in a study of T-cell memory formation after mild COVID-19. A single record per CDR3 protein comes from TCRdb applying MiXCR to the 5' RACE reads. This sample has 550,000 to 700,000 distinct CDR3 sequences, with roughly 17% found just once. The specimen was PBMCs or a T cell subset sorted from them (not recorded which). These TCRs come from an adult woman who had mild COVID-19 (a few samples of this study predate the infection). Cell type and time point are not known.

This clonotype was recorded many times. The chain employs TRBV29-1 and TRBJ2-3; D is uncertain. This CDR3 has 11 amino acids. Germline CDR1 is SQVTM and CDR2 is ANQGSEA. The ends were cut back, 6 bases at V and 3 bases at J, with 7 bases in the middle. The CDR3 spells CSVRYTDTQYF. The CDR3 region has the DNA TGCAGCGTCCGATATACAGATACGCAGTATTTT.

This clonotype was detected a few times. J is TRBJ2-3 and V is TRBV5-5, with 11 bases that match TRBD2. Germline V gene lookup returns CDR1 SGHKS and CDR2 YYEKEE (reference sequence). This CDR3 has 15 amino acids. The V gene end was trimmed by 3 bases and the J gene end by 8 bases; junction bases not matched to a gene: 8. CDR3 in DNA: TGTGCCAGCAGCTATCTAGCGGGGGGTACGGCTACGCAGTATTTT. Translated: CASSYLAGGTATQYF.

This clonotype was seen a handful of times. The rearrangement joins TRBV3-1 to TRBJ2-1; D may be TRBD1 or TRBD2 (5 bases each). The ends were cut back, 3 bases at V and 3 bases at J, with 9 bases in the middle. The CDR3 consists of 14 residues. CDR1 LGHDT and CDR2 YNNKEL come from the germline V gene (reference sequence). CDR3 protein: CASSHEGSYNEQFF. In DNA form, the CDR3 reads TGTGCCAGCAGCCATGAGGGGAGCTACAATGAGCAGTTCTTC.

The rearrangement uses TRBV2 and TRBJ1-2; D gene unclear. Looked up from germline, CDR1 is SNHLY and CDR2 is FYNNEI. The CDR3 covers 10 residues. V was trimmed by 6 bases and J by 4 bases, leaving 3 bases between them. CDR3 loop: CASRTYGYTF. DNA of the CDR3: TGTGCCAGCAGGACCTATGGCTACACCTTC. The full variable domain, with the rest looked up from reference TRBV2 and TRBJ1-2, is EPEVTQTPSHQVTQMGQEVILRCVPISNHLYFYWYRQILGQKVEFLVSFYNNEISEKSEIFDDQFSVERPDGSNFTLKIRSTKLEDSAMYFCASRTYGYTFGSGTRLTVV.

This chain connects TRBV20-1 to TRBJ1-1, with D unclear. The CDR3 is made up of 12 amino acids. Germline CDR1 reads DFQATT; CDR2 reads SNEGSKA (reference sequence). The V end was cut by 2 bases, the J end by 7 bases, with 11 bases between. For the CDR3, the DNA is TGCAGTGCTAGACCGGGGAAGGATGAAGCTTTCTTT. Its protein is CSARPGKDEAFF.

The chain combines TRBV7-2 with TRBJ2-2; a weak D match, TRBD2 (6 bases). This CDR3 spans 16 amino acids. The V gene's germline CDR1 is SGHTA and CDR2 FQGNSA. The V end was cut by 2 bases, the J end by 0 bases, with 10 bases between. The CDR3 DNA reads TGTGCCAGCAGCTTACTTAGCGGAGCGAACACCGGGGAGCTGTTTTTT. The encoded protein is CASSLLSGANTGELFF.

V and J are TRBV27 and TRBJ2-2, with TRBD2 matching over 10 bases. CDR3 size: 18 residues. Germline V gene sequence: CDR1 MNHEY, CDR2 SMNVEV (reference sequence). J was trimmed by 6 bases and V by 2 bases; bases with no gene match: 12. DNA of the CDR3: TGTGCCAGCAGTTTAAGTTTAGTTCTAGCGGGAGTGCCCGGGGAGCTGTTTTTT. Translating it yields CASSLSLVLAGVPGELFF.

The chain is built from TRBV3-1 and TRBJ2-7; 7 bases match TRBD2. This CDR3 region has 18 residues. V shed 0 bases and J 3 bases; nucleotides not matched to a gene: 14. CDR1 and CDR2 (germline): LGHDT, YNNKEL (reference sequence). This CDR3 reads CASSQEPRTRFVRYEQYF. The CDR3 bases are TGTGCCAGCAGCCAAGAGCCCCGGACTAGATTCGTACGCTACGAGCAGTACTTC.

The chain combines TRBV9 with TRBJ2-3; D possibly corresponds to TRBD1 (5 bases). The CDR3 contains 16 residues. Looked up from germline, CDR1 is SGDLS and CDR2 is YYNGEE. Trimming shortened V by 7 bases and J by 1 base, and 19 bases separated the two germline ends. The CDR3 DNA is TGTGCCAGCGGTCCCCCTCAGGGTCGCGGCACAGATACGCAGTATTTT. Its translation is CASGPPQGRGTDTQYF. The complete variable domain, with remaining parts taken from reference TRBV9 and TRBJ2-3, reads DSGVTQTPKHLITATGQRVTLRCSPRSGDLSVYWYQQSLDQGLQFLIQYYNGEERAKGNILERFSAQQFPDLHSELNLSSLELGDSALYFCASGPPQGRGTDTQYFGPGTRLTVL.

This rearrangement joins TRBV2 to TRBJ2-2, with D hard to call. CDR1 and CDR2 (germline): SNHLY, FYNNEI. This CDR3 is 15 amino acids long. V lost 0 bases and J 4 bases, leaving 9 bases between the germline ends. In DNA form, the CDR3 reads TGTGCCAGCAGTGAAGCCGGGCGTGGCACCGGGGAGCTGTTTTTT. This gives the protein CASSEAGRGTGELFF.

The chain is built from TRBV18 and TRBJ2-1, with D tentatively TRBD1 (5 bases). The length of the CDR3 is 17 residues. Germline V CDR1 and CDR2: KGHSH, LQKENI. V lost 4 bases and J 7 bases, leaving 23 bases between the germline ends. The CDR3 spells CASSLKSGQSIKNEQFF. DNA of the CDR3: TGTGCCAGCTCACTTAAGTCAGGGCAAAGTATTAAGAATGAGCAGTTCTTC. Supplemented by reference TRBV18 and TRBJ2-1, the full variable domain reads NAGVMQNPRHLVRRRGQEARLRCSPMKGHSHVYWYRQLPEEGLKFMVYLQKENIIDESGMPKERFSAEFPKEGPSILRIQQVVRGDSAAYFCASSLKSGQSIKNEQFFGPGTRLTVL.

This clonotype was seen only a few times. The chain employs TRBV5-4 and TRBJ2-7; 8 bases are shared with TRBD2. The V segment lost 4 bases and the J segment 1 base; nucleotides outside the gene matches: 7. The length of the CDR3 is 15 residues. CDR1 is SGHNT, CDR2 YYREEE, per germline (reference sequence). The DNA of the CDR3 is TGTGCCAGCAGCCCCGCCGGACTAGCTTCCTACGAGCAGTACTTC. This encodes CASSPAGLASYEQYF.

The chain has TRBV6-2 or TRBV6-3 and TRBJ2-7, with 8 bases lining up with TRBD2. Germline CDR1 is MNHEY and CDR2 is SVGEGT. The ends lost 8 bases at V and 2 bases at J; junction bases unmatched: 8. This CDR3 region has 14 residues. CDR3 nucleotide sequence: TGTGCCAGCCCTATGGCGGGGGGTCCCTACGAGCAGTACTTC. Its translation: CASPMAGGPYEQYF.

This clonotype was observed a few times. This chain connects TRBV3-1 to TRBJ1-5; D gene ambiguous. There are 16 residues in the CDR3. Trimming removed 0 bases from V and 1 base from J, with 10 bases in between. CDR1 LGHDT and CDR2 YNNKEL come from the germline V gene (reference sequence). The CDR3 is CASSQDEQESNQPQHF. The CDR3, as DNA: TGTGCCAGCAGCCAAGATGAGCAGGAGAGCAATCAGCCCCAGCATTTT.

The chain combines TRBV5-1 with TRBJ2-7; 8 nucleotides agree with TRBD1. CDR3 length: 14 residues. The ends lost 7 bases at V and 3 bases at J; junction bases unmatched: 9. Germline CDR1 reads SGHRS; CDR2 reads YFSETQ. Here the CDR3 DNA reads TGCGCCAGCGAACAGGGGGACGGACTCTACGAGCAGTACTTC. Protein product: CASEQGDGLYEQYF.

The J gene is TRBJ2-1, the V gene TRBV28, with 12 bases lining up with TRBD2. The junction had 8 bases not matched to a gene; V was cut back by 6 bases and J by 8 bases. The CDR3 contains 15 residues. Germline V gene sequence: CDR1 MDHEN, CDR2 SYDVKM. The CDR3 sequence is CASRGGTSGLDEQFF. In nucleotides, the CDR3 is TGTGCCAGCAGGGGAGGGACTAGCGGGTTGGATGAGCAGTTCTTC.

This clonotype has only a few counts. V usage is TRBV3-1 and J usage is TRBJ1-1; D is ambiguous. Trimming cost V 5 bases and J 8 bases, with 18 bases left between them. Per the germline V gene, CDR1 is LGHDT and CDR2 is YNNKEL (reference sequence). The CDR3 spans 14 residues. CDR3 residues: CASSDRERRGEAFF. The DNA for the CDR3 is TGTGCCAGCAGCGATCGAGAGAGAAGAGGGGAAGCTTTCTTT.

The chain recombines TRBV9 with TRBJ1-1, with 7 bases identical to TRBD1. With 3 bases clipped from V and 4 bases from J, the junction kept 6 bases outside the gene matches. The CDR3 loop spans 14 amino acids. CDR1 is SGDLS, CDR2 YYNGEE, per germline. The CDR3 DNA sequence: TGTGCCAGCAGCGAGGGACAGTTGAGCACTGAAGCTTTCTTT. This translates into CASSEGQLSTEAFF.

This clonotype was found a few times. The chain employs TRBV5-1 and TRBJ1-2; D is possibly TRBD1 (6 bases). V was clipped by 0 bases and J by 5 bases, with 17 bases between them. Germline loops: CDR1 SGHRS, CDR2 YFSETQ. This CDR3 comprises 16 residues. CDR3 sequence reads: CASSLAGPGTNYGYTF. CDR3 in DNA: TGCGCCAGCAGCTTGGCCGGACCGGGGACAAATTATGGCTACACCTTC.

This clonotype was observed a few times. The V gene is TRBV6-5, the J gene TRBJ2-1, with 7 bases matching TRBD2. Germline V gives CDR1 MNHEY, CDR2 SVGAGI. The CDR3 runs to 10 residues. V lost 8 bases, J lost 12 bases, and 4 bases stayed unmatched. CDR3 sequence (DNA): TGTGCCAGCGGGAGGGGAGGGCAGTTCTTC. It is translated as CASGRGGQFF.

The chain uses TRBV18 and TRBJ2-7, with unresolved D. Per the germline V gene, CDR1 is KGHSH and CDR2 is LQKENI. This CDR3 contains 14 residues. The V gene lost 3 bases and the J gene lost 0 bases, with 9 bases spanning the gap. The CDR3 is CASSPRDNSYEQYF. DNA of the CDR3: TGTGCCAGCTCACCTCGAGATAACTCCTACGAGCAGTACTTC.

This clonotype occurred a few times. The CDR3 nucleotides read TGTGCCAGCAGTTCATTGAGGTCGGGTCTCGACTACACCTTC. It translates to CASSSLRSGLDYTF. The rearrangement uses TRBV6-2 or TRBV6-3 and TRBJ1-2; the D is unclear. This CDR3 is built from 14 residues. Germline V CDR1 and CDR2: MNHEY, SVGEGT. Trimming took 4 bases from V and 10 from J, leaving 19 bases between them.

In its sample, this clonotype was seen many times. The CDR3 region is CASSPSTSYNEQFF. Written as DNA, the CDR3 is TGTGCCAGCAGTCCCTCCACGTCCTACAATGAGCAGTTCTTC. The V call is TRBV27, the J call TRBJ2-1; D remains unclear. V lost 5 bases and J 1 base, leaving 9 bases between the germline ends. The CDR3 extends over 14 amino acids. Germline CDR1 is MNHEY and CDR2 is SMNVEV (reference sequence).